The 5 T cell receptor beta chains presented below share a single source sample, sequenced in a study of identical twins. TCRdb ran MiXCR on the 5' RACE reads and lists one entry per CDR3 protein. The sample includes approximately 350,000 distinct CDR3 sequences, 9% to 15% of them seen just once. The sample was also linked to a second study, of yellow fever vaccine responses in identical twins.

The sample consisted of CD8+ T cells sorted from blood. The source of these receptors is a young woman in good health.

At least ten counts were recorded for this clonotype. This rearrangement joins TRBV25-1 to TRBJ2-7, with D tentatively TRBD1 or TRBD2 (5 bases each). This CDR3 contains 15 residues. Trimming shortened V by 3 bases and J by 2 bases, and 14 bases separated the two germline ends. Germline loops: CDR1 MGHDK, CDR2 SYGVNS. This CDR3 is CASSEGVATTYEQYF. The CDR3 DNA sequence: TGTGCCAGCAGTGAGGGGGTAGCGACCACCTACGAGCAGTACTTC.

This clonotype has a count of ten or more. This chain links TRBV5-1 with TRBJ1-5; weak D call: TRBD1 (6 bases). Deletions cut 0 bases from V and 6 bases from J, with 10 bases between. The CDR3 is 14 residues long. Per germline, CDR1 SGHRS and CDR2 YFSETQ. CDR3 nucleotide sequence: TGCGCCAGCAGCTTGGCAGGGGCTGGTCAGCCCCAGCATTTT. Its translation is CASSLAGAGQPQHF.

CDR3 residues: CASSPTPTGGNTDTQYF. The CDR3 nucleotides are TGTGCCAGCAGCCCAACCCCCACCGGCGGGAACACAGATACGCAGTATTTT. This rearrangement joins TRBV7-9 to TRBJ2-3; tentative D call: TRBD2 (6 bases). The CDR3 has 17 residues. Trimming shortened V by 5 bases and J by 2 bases, and 20 bases separated the two germline ends. CDR1 and CDR2 (germline): SEHNR, FQNEAQ (reference sequence).

This clonotype was observed a handful of times. V usage is TRBV20-1 and J usage is TRBJ2-7, with 8 bases matching TRBD1. The J segment lost 2 bases and the V segment lost 4 bases, leaving 4 bases of the junction unmatched. Per germline, CDR1 DFQATT and CDR2 SNEGSKA (reference sequence). The CDR3 contains 13 residues. CDR3 in amino acids: CSAINRGAYEQYV. CDR3 coding DNA: TGCAGTGCTATTAACAGGGGGGCCTACGAGCAGTACGTC.

The chain employs TRBV25-1 and TRBJ1-1, with 9 bases lining up with TRBD1. This CDR3 has 14 residues. Germline lookup yields CDR1 MGHDK and CDR2 SYGVNS. Losses at the gene ends were 6 bases for V and 1 base for J; bases not matched to a gene: 3. The CDR3 reads CASRTGGWNTEAFF. The CDR3 nucleotides read TGTGCCAGCAGGACAGGGGGATGGAACACTGAAGCTTTCTTT.